Listed below are T cell receptor beta chains from one sample, sequenced in a study of T cells after yellow fever vaccination. TCRdb independently ran MiXCR on the 5' RACE reads; one entry per CDR3 protein. The table has 250,000 to 400,000 distinct CDR3 sequences, 4% to 5.5% seen once. Material: PBMCs, obtained 15 days after the yellow fever booster vaccination. These receptors were taken from a man aged 18 to 30 who received the YFV17D yellow fever vaccine. Both conserved end residues are part of each CDR3. D genes are given only for firm matches. Expanded clones get a size class; other rows say once, few or many, or leave the size out.

size	V	J	D	DNA	CDR3
NA	TRBV4-1	TRBJ2-3	NA	TGCGCCAGCAGCCAAGCGGTGCACTCTAGCACAGATACGCAGTATTTT	CASSQAVHSSTDTQYF
many	TRBV7-2	TRBJ2-7	NA	TGTGCCAGCAGCTTAGCGCTAAACCCCCGGACCACCTACGAGCAGTACTTC	CASSLALNPRTTYEQYF
NA	TRBV6-6	TRBJ2-1	TRBD1	TGTGCCAGCAGTTACTCGGGACAGACCGCCAATGAGCAGTTCTTC	CASSYSGQTANEQFF
many	TRBV7-8	TRBJ2-7	NA	TGTGCCAGCAGCTTAAGGCAGGGCAACGCGATGGGCGAGCAGTACTTC	CASSLRQGNAMGEQYF
NA	TRBV11-2	TRBJ2-1	NA	TGTGCCAGCAGCTTAGGGTACAGAAATGAGCAGTTCTTC	CASSLGYRNEQFF
few	TRBV18	TRBJ1-1	NA	TGTGCCAGCTCACGTGGCAGACCCGAAACTGAAGCTTTCTTT	CASSRGRPETEAFF
many	TRBV5-1	TRBJ2-2	NA	TGCGCCAGCAGCGCGGGCTCCGGGGAGCTGTTTTTT	CASSAGSGELFF
many	TRBV7-7	TRBJ1-1	NA	TGTGCTAGCAGCCCGACCGTGAACACTGAAGCTTTCTTT	CASSPTVNTEAFF
NA	TRBV7-2	TRBJ2-3	NA	TGTGCCAGCAGCTTAGGGCAGGAGGCTAGCACAGATACGCAGTATTTT	CASSLGQEASTDTQYF
many	TRBV6-6	TRBJ1-1	NA	TGTGCCAGCACCCTCCCGGGGCACACTGAAGCTTTCTTT	CASTLPGHTEAFF